The rows below give T cell receptor beta chains drawn from one sample of a study of T cell repertoires in cytomegalovirus infection. What these receptors recognize is not known. One entry per CDR3 protein, called by TCRdb with MiXCR from the reads. The data show around 900,000 distinct CDR3 sequences, approximately 33% seen once. This specimen consisted of cultured CD8+ T cells from PBMCs, obtained from culture after CMV antigen stimulation. The receptors stem from a human donor in good health (CMV status not recorded). Some clones in this sample may be carry-over from other donors' samples. CDR3s include the opening cysteine and the closing phenylalanine or tryptophan. The D gene is left open where the match is weak. Rows give clone size only sometimes, using once, few, many, or a class for an expanded clone.

v_call	d_call	j_call	clone_size	cdr3_aa	cdr3_nt
TRBV7-9	TRBD2	TRBJ2-1	many	CASSRTSGVPNEQFF	TGTGCCAGCAGTCGAACTAGCGGGGTACCCAATGAGCAGTTCTTC
TRBV20-1	TRBD2	TRBJ2-1	.	CSASLSGGPSQFF	TGCAGTGCTAGTCTAAGCGGGGGGCCGTCGCAGTTCTTC
TRBV27	.	TRBJ1-2	.	CASSLYSGQINGYTF	TGTGCCAGCAGTTTATACTCCGGACAGATTAATGGCTACACCTTC
TRBV6-6	TRBD1	TRBJ2-5	.	CASSYSPPGQGAKETQYF	TGTGCCAGCAGTTACTCCCCACCGGGACAGGGGGCGAAAGAGACCCAGTACTTC
TRBV12-3/TRBV12-4	TRBD2	TRBJ2-7	few	CAGCGSGGPLPYEQYF	TGTGCCGGCTGCGGTAGCGGGGGGCCTTTGCCCTACGAGCAGTACTTC
TRBV7-8	TRBD2	TRBJ2-3	.	CASEEGVAGGTDTQYF	TGTGCCAGTGAAGAGGGGGTAGCGGGGGGCACAGATACGCAGTATTTT
TRBV7-9	TRBD1	TRBJ2-7	.	CASSLQGAQGYEQYF	TGTGCCAGCAGCCTACAGGGGGCTCAGGGCTACGAGCAGTACTTC
TRBV12-3/TRBV12-4	.	TRBJ1-5	.	CASTPPGAGQPQHF	TGTGCCAGCACTCCCCCCGGGGCAGGTCAGCCCCAGCATTTT
TRBV2	.	TRBJ2-7	.	CASSDGRQSYEQYF	TGTGCCAGCAGTGACGGGCGTCAGTCCTACGAGCAGTACTTC
TRBV27	.	TRBJ2-1	few	CASSLSRGRRPGIDNEQFF	TGTGCCAGCAGTTTATCGAGGGGCAGGCGCCCCGGCATCGACAATGAGCAGTTCTTC
TRBV7-4	TRBD1	TRBJ2-2	.	CASSGKDRANTGELFF	TGTGCCAGCAGCGGGAAGGACAGGGCGAACACCGGGGAGCTGTTTTTT
TRBV7-9	.	TRBJ1-2	few	CASSPLPPGEKGYTF	TGTGCCAGCAGCCCGTTACCTCCTGGGGAAAAGGGCTACACCTTC
TRBV12-3/TRBV12-4	.	TRBJ1-5	.	CASREGRGNQPQHF	TGTGCCAGCAGAGAGGGTAGGGGCAATCAGCCCCAGCATTTT
TRBV14	TRBD1	TRBJ2-7	few	CASSQAVDREKNEQYF	TGTGCCAGCAGCCAAGCGGTGGACAGGGAGAAAAACGAGCAGTACTTC
TRBV10-3	.	TRBJ2-1	.	CAIRKTGDSYNEQFF	TGTGCCATCAGGAAGACAGGAGACTCCTACAATGAGCAGTTCTTC
TRBV4-1	.	TRBJ1-1	many	CASSPFHGGGEAFF	TGCGCCAGCAGCCCATTCCACGGGGGTGGTGAAGCTTTCTTT
TRBV5-5	.	TRBJ1-1	few	CASSSLMRQENTEAFF	TGTGCCAGCAGCTCCCTAATGAGACAGGAGAACACTGAAGCTTTCTTT
TRBV6-6	TRBD1	TRBJ2-1	.	CASTLDRGLINEQFF	TGTGCCAGCACCTTGGACAGGGGGCTTATCAATGAGCAGTTCTTC
TRBV27	.	TRBJ2-7	few	CASSPSLGSSYEQYF	TGTGCCAGCAGTCCCTCTCTCGGGAGCTCCTACGAGCAGTACTTC
TRBV7-8	TRBD2	TRBJ2-7	many	CASSGLADYEQYF	TGTGCCAGCAGCGGACTAGCAGACTACGAGCAGTACTTC
TRBV12-3/TRBV12-4	TRBD1	TRBJ1-1	.	CASSFDRVAEAFF	TGTGCCAGCAGTTTTGACAGGGTAGCTGAAGCTTTCTTT
TRBV27	TRBD1	TRBJ2-1	.	CASSPTNRGPTNEQFF	TGTGCCAGCAGTCCCACGAACAGGGGCCCAACAAATGAGCAGTTCTTC
TRBV4-1	.	TRBJ1-2	few	CASSQEISQSYGYTF	TGCGCCAGCAGCCAAGAAATCAGCCAGAGCTATGGCTACACCTTC
TRBV6-2/TRBV6-3	.	TRBJ1-2	few	CASSYLLDGYTF	TGTGCCAGCAGTTATCTTTTGGATGGCTACACCTTC